Only a few counts were recorded for the clone carrying this T cell receptor (beta chain). This entry is derived from a study of T cell changes during pregnancy in multiple sclerosis. Clones were sequenced by immunoSEQ multiplex PCR, and TCRdb holds only the in-frame ones, with some missing. The data show fewer than 40,000 clones, with around 90% seen just once and roughly 10% held by the top ten. Germline CDR1 is SGHVS and CDR2 is FNYEAQ. CDR3 length: 16 amino acids. Trimming pared 1 base from V and 4 bases from J, leaving 14 bases between. The sequencing here drew on CD8+ T cells from peripheral blood mononuclear cells, taken in the first trimester of pregnancy. This receptor was taken from a female donor with multiple sclerosis, enrolled in a pregnancy study. This chain links TRBV7-6 with TRBJ1-5; a possible D gene is TRBD1 (6 bases). The CDR3 loop is CASSLEARGGNQPQHF. CDR3 sequence (DNA): TGTGCCAGCAGCTTAGAGGCCAGGGGCGGAAATCAGCCCCAGCATTTT.